The source of this T cell receptor beta chain is a study of low-dose radiotherapy and immunotherapy resistance in tumors. On the study more broadly: Cohort 1 was treated with 0.5 Gy per fraction at 2-week intervals, amounting to 6.5 Gy overall.

Deletions cut 1 base from V and 0 bases from J, with 4 bases between. This CDR3 has 14 residues. CDR1 SGHTA and CDR2 FQGNSA come from the germline V gene. Time point: after trial treatment. Treatment denoted: LDRT plus nivolumab, ipilimumab, low-dose cyclophosphamide and aspirin (RACIN trial). Eligibility required advanced solid tumors lacking tumor-infiltrating lymphocytes. This clonotype was found many times. Primers targeting TRAV and TRBV primed first-strand cDNA, covering alpha and beta chains. The authors amplified TCRs for 20 PCR cycles with a constant-region primer and a V-primer adapter. TCRdb itself ran the reads through MiXCR, one entry per CDR3 protein. The data show about 80,000 distinct CDR3 sequences, under 20% seen once.

The chain couples TRBV7-2 to TRBJ2-1, with unresolved D. This receptor was obtained from a male donor with prostate cancer. The source was PBMCs, collected after low-dose radiotherapy plus immunotherapy. The CDR3 DNA sequence: TGTGCCAGCAGCTTAGATGGCTCCTACAATGAGCAGTTCTTC. It yields the protein CASSLDGSYNEQFF.